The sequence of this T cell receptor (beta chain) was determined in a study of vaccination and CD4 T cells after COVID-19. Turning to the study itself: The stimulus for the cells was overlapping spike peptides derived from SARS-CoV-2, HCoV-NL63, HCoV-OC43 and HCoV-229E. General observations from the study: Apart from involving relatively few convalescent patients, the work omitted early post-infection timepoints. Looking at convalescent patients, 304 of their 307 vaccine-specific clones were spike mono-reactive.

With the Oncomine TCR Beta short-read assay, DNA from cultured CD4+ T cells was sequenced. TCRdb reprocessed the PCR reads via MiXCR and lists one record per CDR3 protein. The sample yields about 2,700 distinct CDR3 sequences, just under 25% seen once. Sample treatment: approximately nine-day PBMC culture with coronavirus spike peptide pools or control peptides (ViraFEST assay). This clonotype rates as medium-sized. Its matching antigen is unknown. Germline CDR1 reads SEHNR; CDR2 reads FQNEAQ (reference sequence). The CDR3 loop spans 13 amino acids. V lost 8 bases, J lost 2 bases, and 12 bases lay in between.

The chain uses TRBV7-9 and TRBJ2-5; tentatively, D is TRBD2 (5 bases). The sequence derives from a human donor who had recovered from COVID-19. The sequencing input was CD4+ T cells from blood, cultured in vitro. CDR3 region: CASSKRGQETQYF. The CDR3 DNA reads TGTGCCAGCTCCAAAAGAGGGCAAGAGACCCAGTACTTC.